This T cell receptor beta chain was obtained from a study of PD-1 and CTLA-4 blockade in melanoma. CDR1 is LNHDA and CDR2 is SQIVND in the germline V gene (reference sequence). CDR3 length equals 14 residues. V gave up 1 base and J gave up 4 bases, with 8 bases separating them. The table came from immunoSEQ multiplex PCR; TCRdb's copy has only in-frame clones and leaves some out. The table records 25,000 to 35,000 clones, around 93% of them present only once. The chain has TRBV19 and TRBJ2-1; D possibly corresponds to TRBD1 (6 bases). The clonotype was recovered from a human donor with melanoma. The sequenced sample was CD8+ T cells from peripheral blood, obtained from a patient given anti-PD-1 treatment. The CDR3 sequence: CASSIGGQYNEQFF. The CDR3 nucleotides read TGTGCCAGTAGTATAGGTGGACAGTACAATGAGCAGTTCTTC.